Here is one T cell receptor (beta chain) with its context. Germline loops: CDR1 MNHEY, CDR2 SVGEGT. The CDR3 covers 12 residues. The V end lost 1 base, the J end lost 5 bases, and 3 bases lay between the germline ends. This sample was taken from a study of control samples from healthy donors and cancer patients. The assay was immunoSEQ multiplex PCR, and TCRdb's table has in-frame clones only and misses some. The profile shows tens of thousands of clones, more than 70% of them singletons. The TCR was taken from a man in his forties or fifties with head and neck cancer. The V and J genes are TRBV6-2 or TRBV6-3 and TRBJ1-5, with D unresolved. The specimen sequenced was PBMCs. The CDR3, as DNA: TGTGCCAGCAGTTACTTCGATCAGCCCCAGCATTTT. Translation: CASSYFDQPQHF.